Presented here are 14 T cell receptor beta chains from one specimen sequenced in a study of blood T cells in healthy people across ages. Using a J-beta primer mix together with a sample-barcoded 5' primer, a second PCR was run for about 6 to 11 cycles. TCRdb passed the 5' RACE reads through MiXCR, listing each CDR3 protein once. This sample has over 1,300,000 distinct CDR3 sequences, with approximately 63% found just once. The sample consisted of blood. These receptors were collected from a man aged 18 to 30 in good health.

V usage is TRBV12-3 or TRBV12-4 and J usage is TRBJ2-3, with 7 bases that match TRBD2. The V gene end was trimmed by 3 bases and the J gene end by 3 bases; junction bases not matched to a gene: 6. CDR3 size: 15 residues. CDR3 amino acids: CASSFLPGGTDTQYF. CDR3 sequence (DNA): TGTGCCAGCAGTTTTCTTCCGGGGGGAACAGATACGCAGTATTTT.

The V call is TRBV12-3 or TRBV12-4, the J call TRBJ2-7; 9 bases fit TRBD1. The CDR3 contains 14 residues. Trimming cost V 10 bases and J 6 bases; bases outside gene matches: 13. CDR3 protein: CATAPGQGRFEQYF. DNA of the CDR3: TGTGCCACCGCACCGGGACAGGGACGTTTCGAGCAGTACTTC.

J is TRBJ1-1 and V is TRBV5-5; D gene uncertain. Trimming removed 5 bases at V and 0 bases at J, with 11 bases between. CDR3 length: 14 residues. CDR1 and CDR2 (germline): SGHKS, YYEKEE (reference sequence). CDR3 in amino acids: CASRWGFMNTEAFF. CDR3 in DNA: TGTGCCAGCAGGTGGGGTTTCATGAACACTGAAGCTTTCTTT.

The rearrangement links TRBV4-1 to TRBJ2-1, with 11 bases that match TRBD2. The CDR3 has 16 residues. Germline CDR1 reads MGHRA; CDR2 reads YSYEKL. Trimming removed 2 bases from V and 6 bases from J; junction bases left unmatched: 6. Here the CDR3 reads CASSQQFGLAGNEQFF. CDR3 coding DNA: TGCGCCAGCAGCCAACAATTCGGACTAGCGGGCAATGAGCAGTTCTTC.

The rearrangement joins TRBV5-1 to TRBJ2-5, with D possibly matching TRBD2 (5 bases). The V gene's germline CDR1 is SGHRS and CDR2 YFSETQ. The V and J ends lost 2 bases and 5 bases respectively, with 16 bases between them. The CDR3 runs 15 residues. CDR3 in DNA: TGCGCCAGCAGCTTTTCGGGATTTATGGGGGAGACCCAGTACTTC. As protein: CASSFSGFMGETQYF.

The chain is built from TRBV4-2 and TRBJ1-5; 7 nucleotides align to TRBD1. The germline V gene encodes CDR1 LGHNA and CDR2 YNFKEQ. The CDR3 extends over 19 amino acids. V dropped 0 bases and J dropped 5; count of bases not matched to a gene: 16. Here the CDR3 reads CASSQDLLGQSERDQPQHF. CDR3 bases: TGTGCCAGCAGCCAAGATCTTCTGGGACAGTCCGAGAGAGATCAGCCCCAGCATTTT.

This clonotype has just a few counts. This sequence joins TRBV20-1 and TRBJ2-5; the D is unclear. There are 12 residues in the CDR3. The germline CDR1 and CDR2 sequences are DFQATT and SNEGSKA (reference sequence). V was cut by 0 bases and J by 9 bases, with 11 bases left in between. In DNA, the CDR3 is TGCAGTGCTAGAGAGTTGAGGAAGTCCCAGTACTTC. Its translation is CSARELRKSQYF.

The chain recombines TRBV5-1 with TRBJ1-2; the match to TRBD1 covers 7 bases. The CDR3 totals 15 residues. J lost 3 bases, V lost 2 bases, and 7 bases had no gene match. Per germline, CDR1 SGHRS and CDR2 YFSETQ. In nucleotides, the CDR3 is TGCGCCAGCAGCTTTTTGGGCAGGGGGGACTATGGCTACACCTTC. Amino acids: CASSFLGRGDYGYTF.

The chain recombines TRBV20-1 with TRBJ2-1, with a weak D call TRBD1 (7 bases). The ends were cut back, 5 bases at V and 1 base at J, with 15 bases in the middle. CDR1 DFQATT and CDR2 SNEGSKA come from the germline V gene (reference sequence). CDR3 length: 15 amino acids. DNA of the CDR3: TGCAGTGCTTTCGCGGGACAGATGTCCTACAATGAGCAGTTCTTC. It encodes CSAFAGQMSYNEQFF.

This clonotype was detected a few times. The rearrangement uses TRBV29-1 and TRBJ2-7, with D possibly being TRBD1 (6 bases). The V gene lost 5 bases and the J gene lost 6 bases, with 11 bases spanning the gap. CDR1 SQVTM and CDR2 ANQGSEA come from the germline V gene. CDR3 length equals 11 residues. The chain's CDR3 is CSVLTGIEQYF. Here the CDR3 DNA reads TGCAGCGTTTTAACAGGGATCGAGCAGTACTTC.

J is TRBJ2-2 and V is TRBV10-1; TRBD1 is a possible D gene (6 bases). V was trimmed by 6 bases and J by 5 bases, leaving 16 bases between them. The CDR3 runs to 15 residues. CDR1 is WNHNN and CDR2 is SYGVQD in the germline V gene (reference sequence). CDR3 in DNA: TGCGCCAGCAGCGCCGGGACACGACTTACCGGGGAGCTGTTTTTT. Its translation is CASSAGTRLTGELFF.

CDR3 nucleotides: TGCGCCAGCAGCTTGATGGCATCAACTAATGAAAAACTGTTTTTT. Translation: CASSLMASTNEKLFF. V usage is TRBV5-1 and J usage is TRBJ1-4; D is unresolved. Per the germline V gene, CDR1 is SGHRS and CDR2 is YFSETQ. The CDR3 length is 15 residues. The V end was cut by 1 base, the J end by 0 bases, with 7 bases between.

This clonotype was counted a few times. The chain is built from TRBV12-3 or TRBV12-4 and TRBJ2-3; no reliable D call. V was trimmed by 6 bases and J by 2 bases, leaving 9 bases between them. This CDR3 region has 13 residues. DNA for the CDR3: TGTGCCAGCAGCAACGGAATCACAGATACGCAGTATTTT. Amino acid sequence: CASSNGITDTQYF.

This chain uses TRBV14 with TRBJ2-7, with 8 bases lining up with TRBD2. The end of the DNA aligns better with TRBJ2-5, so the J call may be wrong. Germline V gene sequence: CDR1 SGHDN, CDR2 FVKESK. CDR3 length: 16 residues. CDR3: CASSSREGEIHETQYF. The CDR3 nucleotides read TGTGCCAGCAGCTCCCGGGAGGGGGAGATACACGAGACCCAGTACTTC.